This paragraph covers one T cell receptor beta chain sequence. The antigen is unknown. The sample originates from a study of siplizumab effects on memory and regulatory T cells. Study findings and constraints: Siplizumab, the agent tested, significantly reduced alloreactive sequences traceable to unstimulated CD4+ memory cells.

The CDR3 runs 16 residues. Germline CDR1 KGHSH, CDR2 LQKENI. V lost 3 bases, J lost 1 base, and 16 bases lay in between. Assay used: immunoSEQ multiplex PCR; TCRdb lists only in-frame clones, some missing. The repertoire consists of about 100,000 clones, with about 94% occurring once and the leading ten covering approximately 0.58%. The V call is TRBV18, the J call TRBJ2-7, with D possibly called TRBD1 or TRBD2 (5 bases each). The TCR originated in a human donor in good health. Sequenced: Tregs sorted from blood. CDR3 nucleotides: TGTGCCAGCTCACCGGGGCCGGGACGGGCATCCTACGAGCAGTACTTC. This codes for CASSPGPGRASYEQYF.